These T cell receptor beta chains were read from a single sample in a study of cytomegalovirus exposure and HLA in healthy donors. Some clones are missing from TCRdb's copy, which holds only in-frame ones; the method was immunoSEQ multiplex PCR. The data show some 180,000 clones, about 80% seen once. The sample was PBMCs. All receptors derive from a man in his forties in good health and CMV-seronegative. Both conserved end residues are part of each CDR3. The D gene is left open where the match is weak. Clone size is shown for a subset of rows, as once, few, many or a class of expanded clone.

>TRBV11-3|.|TRBJ1-3|.
CASSPGGVPGNTIYF
TGTGCCAGCAGCCCGGGGGGGGTACCTGGAAACACCATATATTTT
>TRBV18|TRBD1|TRBJ1-4|.
CASSQQGLGEKLFF
TGTGCCAGCTCACAACAGGGGTTAGGAGAAAAACTGTTTTTT
>TRBV7-2|TRBD1|TRBJ1-1|.
CASSLAATGRAFF
TGTGCCAGCAGCTTAGCAGCGACAGGGCGGGCTTTCTTT
>TRBV6-5|.|TRBJ1-1|.
CASMRLWNTEAFF
TGTGCCAGCATGCGACTTTGGAACACTGAAGCTTTCTTT
>TRBV13|TRBD2|TRBJ2-3|.
CASSFRLAGGDTQYF
TGTGCCAGCAGCTTCAGACTAGCGGGGGGAGATACGCAGTATTTT
>TRBV28|.|TRBJ1-1|.
CASSSPQGNTEAFF
TGTGCCAGCAGTTCACCCCAGGGGAACACTGAAGCTTTCTTT
>TRBV7-7|TRBD2|TRBJ2-3|.
CASSLSAGGTDTQYF
TGTGCTAGCAGCTTATCTGCGGGAGGCACAGATACGCAGTATTTT
>TRBV7-9|.|TRBJ1-4|.
CASSLESRGLFF
TGTGCCAGCAGCTTAGAAAGCAGAGGGCTGTTTTTT
>TRBV5-4|TRBD2|TRBJ2-2|.
CASSLVVAGGPGELFF
TGTGCCAGCAGCTTGGTAGTAGCGGGAGGCCCCGGGGAGCTGTTTTTT
>TRBV28|.|TRBJ1-5|.
CASSLSSGGSNQPQHF
TGTGCCAGCAGTTTATCATCGGGAGGGAGCAATCAGCCCCAGCATTTT
>TRBV5-1|.|TRBJ1-1|.
CASSSYSGLNTEAFF
TGCGCCAGCAGCAGCTACAGTGGGCTGAACACTGAAGCTTTCTTT
>TRBV6-1|.|TRBJ2-4|few
CASSETPGQSEAKVAKNIQYF
TGTGCCAGCAGTGAAACCCCCGGACAGTCTGAAGCAAAGGTAGCCAAAAACATTCAGTACTTC
>TRBV27|TRBD2|TRBJ2-1|.
CARTGRAGPRSSYNEQFF
TGTGCCAGAACGGGTCGAGCGGGGCCCCGGAGCTCCTACAATGAGCAGTTCTTC
>TRBV6-5|.|TRBJ1-1|.
CASSYKGTEAFF
TGTGCCAGCAGTTACAAGGGGACTGAAGCTTTCTTT
>TRBV5-1|TRBD2|TRBJ2-5|.
CASSLSGVGSETQYF
TGCGCCAGCAGCTTAAGCGGGGTGGGGTCGGAGACCCAGTACTTC
>TRBV6-6|.|TRBJ2-3|.
CASRDVGGTDTQYF
TGTGCCAGCAGGGACGTAGGGGGCACAGATACGCAGTATTTT
>TRBV27|.|TRBJ2-7|.
CASSLSRGTYEQYF
TGTGCCAGCAGTTTGTCCAGGGGTACCTACGAGCAGTACTTC
>TRBV30|.|TRBJ2-3|.
CAWKGGGGTDTQYF
TGTGCCTGGAAAGGGGGCGGGGGGACAGATACGCAGTATTTT
>TRBV18|.|TRBJ1-1|.
CASSPGHPGIAFF
TGTGCCAGCTCACCGGGACACCCCGGGATAGCTTTCTTT
>TRBV9|TRBD1|TRBJ1-4|.
CASSETGTYEKLFF
TGTGCCAGCAGCGAGACAGGGACTTATGAAAAACTGTTTTTT
>TRBV21-1|.|TRBJ2-7|once
CASSKVPRSQRNRDRSYEQYF
TGTGCCAGCAGCAAAGTTCCGCGTTCACAGAGGAACCGGGACAGATCCTACGAGCAGTACTTC
>TRBV5-1|TRBD2|TRBJ2-2|few
CASSLRAGGDTGELFF
TGCGCCAGCAGCTTAAGAGCGGGAGGTGACACCGGGGAGCTGTTTTTT
>TRBV7-2|TRBD2|TRBJ2-2|.
CASSSRGLAGYGELFF
TGTGCCAGCAGCTCTCGGGGACTAGCGGGATACGGGGAGCTGTTTTTT
>TRBV7-2|TRBD2|TRBJ2-2|.
CASMLAVTTGELFF
TGTGCCAGCATGCTAGCGGTAACCACCGGGGAGCTGTTTTTT
>TRBV29-1|.|TRBJ2-6|.
CSVYANVLTF
TGCAGCGTCTACGCCAACGTCCTGACTTTC
>TRBV7-6|TRBD2|TRBJ2-3|few
CASSRNIPGTSGGRGDTQYF
TGTGCCAGCAGCCGAAATATTCCCGGGACTAGCGGGGGCAGAGGGGATACGCAGTATTTT
>TRBV12-5|TRBD1|TRBJ2-5|.
CASGSDREETQYF
TGTGCTAGTGGTTCGGACAGGGAAGAGACCCAGTACTTC
>TRBV18|.|TRBJ2-7|few
CASSPNLRSSYEQYF
TGTGCCAGCTCACCCAATCTCCGCAGCTCCTACGAGCAGTACTTC
>TRBV15|TRBD2|TRBJ2-5|.
CATSGIGGGKTQYF
TGTGCCACCAGCGGTATCGGGGGGGGGAAGACCCAGTACTTC
>TRBV12-5|TRBD1|TRBJ1-2|.
CASGTGGEGGYTF
TGTGCTAGTGGTACAGGGGGAGAGGGGGGCTACACCTTC
>TRBV27|.|TRBJ2-7|.
CASSLPGSYEQYF
TGTGCCAGCAGTCTCCCCGGCTCCTACGAGCAGTACTTC
>TRBV9|.|TRBJ2-7|.
CASSVGGTYEQYF
TGTGCCAGCAGCGTCGGCGGGACGTACGAGCAGTACTTC
>TRBV7-9|.|TRBJ2-5|.
CASSLEAGARETQYF
TGTGCCAGCAGCTTAGAGGCAGGCGCCCGAGAGACCCAGTACTTC
>TRBV7-9|.|TRBJ2-3|.
CASSLTQGGDTQYF
TGTGCCAGCAGCTTAACACAGGGCGGAGATACGCAGTATTTT
>TRBV5-4|.|TRBJ2-7|.
CASSLVADTYEQYF
TGTGCCAGCAGCTTGGTTGCAGATACCTACGAGCAGTACTTC
>TRBV11-2|TRBD2|TRBJ2-3|.
CASSFTSGGTDTQYF
TGTGCCAGCAGCTTTACTAGCGGGGGAACAGATACGCAGTATTTT
>TRBV7-2|.|TRBJ2-7|.
CASSSSLYEQYF
TGTGCCAGCAGCTCTTCTCTCTACGAGCAGTACTTC
>TRBV7-6|TRBD2|TRBJ2-1|.
CASSRRTSGGGSSYNEQFF
TGTGCCAGCAGCCGTAGGACTAGCGGGGGGGGTAGCTCCTACAATGAGCAGTTCTTC